This T cell receptor beta chain was identified in a study of T cell changes during pregnancy in multiple sclerosis (dated by TCRdb to between 2018 and 2020). Study-wide context: In women with multiple sclerosis, the researchers looked at how the T cell repertoire shifted as pregnancy progressed.

With respect to this clone: Its cognate antigen has yet to be identified. There are no base qualities to consult, and no much larger clone falls within one base.

The germline V gene encodes CDR1 SGDLS and CDR2 YYNGEE. V trim: 4 bases; J trim: 7 bases; unmatched bases: 7. CDR3 length: 16 amino acids, cysteine to phenylalanine. Only CDR3 DNA remains: 48 bases, in frame from the first base. The library relied on the immunoSEQ multiplex PCR assay. The table was pulled from immuneACCESS by TCRdb, which kept in-frame rearrangements only. Such tables lose some clones; where checked, under half of the loss comes from unresolved V genes, and the rest has no known cause. In all, the sample holds 45,000 to 60,000 clones, and about 88% of those were seen once. The top ten constitute 2.5% to 3.5% of the sample.

The source material was CD8+ T cells from peripheral blood mononuclear cells, sampled before pregnancy. The receptor's source is a female donor with multiple sclerosis, enrolled in a pregnancy study. The chain links TRBV9 with TRBJ2-2; 13 bases in between match TRBD2. The sequence in DNA is TGTGCCAGCAGCCCGGGACTAGCGGGACAGCACGGGGAGCTGTTTTTT. This translates into CASSPGLAGQHGELFF.